This TCR beta chain was sequenced during a study of blood T cell repertoires in COVID-19. Across the study: There were acute and convalescent COVID-19 samples, and they came from the United States, Italy and Spain.

The method was immunoSEQ multiplex PCR; TCRdb's version includes in-frame clones alone and lacks a portion of them. The sample lists about 160,000 clones; over 75% were seen once. The germline gives CDR1 SGHRS, CDR2 YFSETQ. This CDR3 spans 13 amino acids. V was clipped by 4 bases and J by 6 bases; unmatched bases: 3. This clone occurred many times. Input material: PBMCs or T cells enriched from blood (not recorded which). The TCR sequence derives from a woman between 40 and 50 years old with acute COVID-19. The rearrangement uses TRBV5-1 and TRBJ2-1, with TRBD1 identical over 8 bases. CDR3 DNA sequence: TGCGCCAGCAGCAACACAGGGGGCAATGAGCAGTTCTTC. This sequence encodes CASSNTGGNEQFF.